These T cell receptor beta chains were read from a single sample in a study of T cell responses to AZD1222 COVID-19 vaccine. Generated by immunoSEQ multiplex PCR, the TCRdb table keeps only in-frame clones and is missing some. The table shows about 110,000 clones, with about nine tenths occurring only once. Sequenced material: peripheral blood, taken 28 days after the second AZD1222 dose. The receptors here all came from an adult who received the AZD1222 COVID-19 vaccine. CDR3s include the opening cysteine and the closing phenylalanine or tryptophan. Each record gives: V gene, J gene, CDR3 length, CDR3 protein.

TRBV11-2	TRBJ1-2	12	CASRGGKGGYTF
TRBV5-4	TRBJ1-1	15	CASSNRTKMNTEAFF
TRBV7-2	TRBJ1-1	13	CASSLGQNTEAFF
TRBV7-3	TRBJ2-2	14	CASRTSVNTGELFF
TRBV14	TRBJ1-6	15	CASSQLQTADSPLHF
TRBV29-1	TRBJ2-7	13	CSVERDNTYEQYF
TRBV10-3	TRBJ2-1	15	CAISEPAGGHNEQFF
TRBV28	TRBJ2-2	15	CASSVTSGRVGELFF
TRBV4-2	TRBJ2-1	16	CASSQEGGSSYNEQFF
TRBV7-9	TRBJ1-1	14	CASSLALSLTEAFF
TRBV7-2	TRBJ2-2	16	CASSLGPITRTGELFF
TRBV19	TRBJ1-1	13	CASSRTGATEAFF
TRBV27	TRBJ2-3	19	CASSLSTIPAGRLTDTQYF
TRBV7-9	TRBJ2-3	14	CASGTSVATDTQYF
TRBV5-1	TRBJ1-4	14	CASSFGNPNEKLFF
TRBV6-2/TRBV6-3	TRBJ1-5	11	CASSQGQPQHF
TRBV6-1	TRBJ1-2	13	CASSDQGVGGYTF
TRBV2	TRBJ1-4	13	CASNWVMNEKLFF
TRBV19	TRBJ1-5	14	CASSPTGGNQPQHF
TRBV29-1	TRBJ1-1	14	CSVVQGSGTTEAFF
TRBV6-5	TRBJ2-2	12	CASLKSTGELFF
TRBV7-3	TRBJ2-1	15	CASSPDRESANEQFF
TRBV27	TRBJ2-1	14	CASSFAGSYNEQFF
TRBV28	TRBJ2-7	13	CASSPGLSYEQYF
TRBV9	TRBJ1-2	16	CASRANLRRANYGYTF
TRBV13	TRBJ1-1	15	CASSNEGQANTEAFF
TRBV4-1	TRBJ2-7	15	CASSYRTSGSDEQYF
TRBV18	TRBJ2-7	13	CASSLQGQGEQYF